This T cell receptor beta chain was recovered during a study of response to subunit inactivated influenza vaccine. MiXCR, run by TCRdb on the RT-PCR reads, gives a single entry per CDR3 protein. The table has more than 700,000 distinct CDR3 sequences, 20% to 25% seen once. Per the germline V gene, CDR1 is SQVTM and CDR2 is ANQGSEA. The ends were cut back, 6 bases at V and 6 bases at J, with 20 bases in the middle. The CDR3 sequence is 15 residues long. The rearrangement joins TRBV29-1 to TRBJ1-4; possibly TRBD1 for D (6 bases). The TCR originated in a man aged 45-65 years who received an inactivated influenza vaccine. This material consisted of PBMCs from blood, taken about 5 days after vaccination. DNA for the CDR3: TGCAGCGTGGCAAGTAGACAGGAGGATTATGAAAAACTGTTTTTT. This sequence encodes CSVASRQEDYEKLFF.